A selection of T cell receptor beta chains follows, all from one sample in a study of Ad26.COV2.S vaccination and SARS-CoV-2 variants. Repertoires were generated with immunoSEQ multiplex PCR, while TCRdb's copy carries only in-frame clones and drops some. The sample lists around 450,000 clones; nearly 90% were seen once. The sequencing used peripheral blood, collected in a trial of Ad26.COV2.S vaccine versus placebo. The receptors here all came from a person between 18 and 60 years old who received the Ad26.COV2.S COVID-19 vaccine or a placebo. CDR3s include the opening cysteine and the closing phenylalanine or tryptophan. Each record gives: D gene, J gene, clone size, V gene, CDR3 protein, CDR3 DNA. A D gene is named only where the DNA matches it firmly. A clone size is listed for some rows: how often the clone was seen (once, few, many), or a class if it is expanded.

>TRBD1|TRBJ1-2|-|TRBV24-1
CATSARQGAYGYTF
TGTGCCACCAGTGCTCGACAGGGGGCCTATGGCTACACCTTC
>-|TRBJ2-5|-|TRBV6-5
CASSYSLAARETQYF
TGTGCCAGCAGTTACTCCCTGGCAGCTCGGGAGACCCAGTACTTC
>TRBD2|TRBJ2-7|-|TRBV4-2
CASSQEGGGHSYEQYF
TGTGCCAGCAGCCAAGAGGGGGGAGGGCACTCCTACGAGCAGTACTTC
>TRBD1|TRBJ2-7|-|TRBV6-6
CASSPTGNRYEQYF
TGTGCCAGCAGCCCGACAGGGAATCGCTACGAGCAGTACTTC
>-|TRBJ2-3|-|TRBV4-1
CASSPRSEFIDDTQYF
TGCGCCAGCAGCCCTCGGAGTGAGTTTATAGACGATACGCAGTATTTT
>-|TRBJ2-7|-|TRBV6-5
CASSYSIYRDAYEQYF
TGTGCCAGCAGTTACTCGATATACAGGGACGCCTACGAGCAGTACTTC
>-|TRBJ1-1|-|TRBV15
CATSIGRNTEAFF
TGTGCCACCAGCATAGGGAGAAACACTGAAGCTTTCTTT
>-|TRBJ1-1|-|TRBV14
CASSPLSEAFF
TGTGCCAGCAGCCCCCTCTCTGAAGCTTTCTTT
>-|TRBJ1-3|few|TRBV28
CASSTRSDTIYF
TGTGCCAGCAGTACCCGTTCCGACACCATATATTTT
>TRBD2|TRBJ2-3|-|TRBV27
CASSLVGLAGFTDTQYF
TGTGCCAGCAGTTTGGTGGGACTAGCGGGGTTCACAGATACGCAGTATTTT
>-|TRBJ2-1|-|TRBV30
CAWIDRFNEQFF
TGTGCCTGGATAGACAGGTTCAATGAGCAGTTCTTC
>-|TRBJ2-7|few|TRBV2
CASSGEQLYEQYF
TGTGCCAGCAGTGGCGAGCAGCTCTACGAGCAGTACTTC
>-|TRBJ2-5|few|TRBV4-2
CASSQGKLNQNQETQYF
TGTGCCAGCAGCCAAGGAAAACTAAATCAAAACCAAGAGACCCAGTACTTC
>-|TRBJ2-1|-|TRBV7-6
CASSRGAREWVNEQFF
TGTGCCAGCAGCCGCGGCGCCCGAGAGTGGGTTAATGAGCAGTTCTTC
>-|TRBJ1-2|-|TRBV4-2
CASTPNRGYREKIYGYTF
TGTGCCAGCACCCCTAATCGGGGATACAGGGAAAAGATCTATGGCTACACCTTC
>-|TRBJ2-7|-|TRBV13
CASSGNYEQYF
TGTGCCAGCAGCGGAAACTACGAGCAGTACTTC
>TRBD2|TRBJ2-3|once|TRBV11-2
CASSSPPGGSSTDTQYF
TGTGCCAGCAGCTCCCCCCCGGGGGGAAGTAGCACAGATACGCAGTATTTT
>-|TRBJ2-4|-|TRBV6-2/TRBV6-3
CASSYRGDLAKNIQYF
TGTGCCAGCAGTTACCGAGGGGATCTAGCCAAAAACATTCAGTACTTC
>TRBD1|TRBJ2-3|-|TRBV6-5
CASSYRTGRTDTQYF
TGTGCCAGCAGTTACAGGACAGGCCGCACAGATACGCAGTATTTT
>TRBD2|TRBJ2-3|-|TRBV13
CASSLRTSTLHPTDTQYF
TGTGCCAGCAGCTTAAGGACTAGCACCTTGCATCCCACAGATACGCAGTATTTT
>TRBD1|TRBJ2-7|once|TRBV9
CASSSSTGPFYEQYF
TGTGCCAGCAGCAGTTCGACAGGGCCGTTCTACGAGCAGTACTTC
>-|TRBJ2-7|once|TRBV12-5
CASGLGTDTGEQYF
TGTGCTAGTGGTTTGGGGACCGATACGGGGGAGCAGTACTTC
>TRBD2|TRBJ2-1|-|TRBV28
CASSFSPLGGKFF
TGTGCCAGCAGTTTTTCCCCTTTGGGAGGGAAGTTCTTC
>-|TRBJ2-5|once|TRBV5-1
CASSSAPSHPRETQYF
TGCGCCAGCAGCTCGGCCCCTAGCCATCCTCGAGAGACCCAGTACTTC
>TRBD1|TRBJ2-2|-|TRBV10-1
CASSAGQGATGELFF
TGCGCCAGCAGCGCAGGACAGGGGGCCACCGGGGAGCTGTTTTTT
>TRBD1|TRBJ2-6|-|TRBV27
CASRLTGGPHSGANVLTF
TGTGCCAGCAGGCTAACAGGGGGCCCCCACTCTGGGGCCAACGTCCTGACTTTC
>-|TRBJ2-2|-|TRBV18
CASSSPSGPTGELFF
TGTGCCAGCTCATCTCCCTCTGGGCCCACCGGGGAGCTGTTTTTT
>TRBD1|TRBJ2-7|few|TRBV5-4
CASSLSGTGVYEQYF
TGTGCCAGCAGTCTATCCGGGACAGGGGTCTACGAGCAGTACTTC
>-|TRBJ2-1|-|TRBV29-1
CSVQGQGGNEQFF
TGCAGCGTCCAAGGACAGGGAGGGAATGAGCAGTTCTTC
>-|TRBJ2-7|-|TRBV7-8
CASSLRSDFSYEQYF
TGTGCCAGCAGCCTTAGATCGGACTTCTCCTACGAGCAGTACTTC
>-|TRBJ2-5|-|TRBV18
CASSPLQDRTAETQYF
TGTGCCAGCTCACCACTACAGGACAGAACAGCGGAGACCCAGTACTTC
>-|TRBJ2-1|-|TRBV7-9
CASSLVVDSYNEQFF
TGTGCCAGCAGCCTGGTCGTCGACTCCTACAATGAGCAGTTCTTC
>-|TRBJ1-2|-|TRBV6-5
CASSSPGRSGYTF
TGTGCCAGCAGTTCCCCAGGGCGTTCTGGCTACACCTTC
>-|TRBJ2-3|-|TRBV7-2
CASSFRSSSTDTQYF
TGTGCCAGCAGCTTCCGTTCGAGTAGCACAGATACGCAGTATTTT
>TRBD2|TRBJ2-1|-|TRBV28
CASSLAGGVHEQFF
TGTGCCAGCAGTTTAGCGGGAGGGGTCCATGAGCAGTTCTTC
>-|TRBJ2-1|-|TRBV28
CASNIPGHVNGQFF
TGTGCCAGCAATATACCGGGTCATGTCAATGGGCAGTTCTTC
>TRBD2|TRBJ2-7|-|TRBV5-8
CASSLWGGYGEQYF
TGTGCCAGCAGCTTGTGGGGGGGTTACGGCGAGCAGTACTTC
>-|TRBJ1-3|-|TRBV5-1
CASSSGQRNTIYF
TGCGCCAGCAGCTCAGGACAGAGAAACACCATATATTTT
>TRBD2|TRBJ2-4|-|TRBV6-5
CASSWTSGLAKNIQYF
TGTGCCAGCAGTTGGACTAGCGGCCTAGCCAAAAACATTCAGTACTTC
>-|TRBJ2-3|-|TRBV12-2
CASRLVVGSGRALADTQYF
TGTGCAAGTCGCTTAGTAGTAGGCAGCGGGAGGGCTTTGGCAGATACGCAGTATTTT
>TRBD1|TRBJ1-5|few|TRBV19
CASSILWTGDNQPQHF
TGTGCCAGTAGTATTTTATGGACAGGGGACAATCAGCCCCAGCATTTT